A selection of T cell receptor beta chains follows, all from one sample in a study of blood T cell repertoires in COVID-19. Only in-frame clones appear in the TCRdb table, and some are missing; sequencing was by immunoSEQ multiplex PCR. This table has 200,000 to 250,000 clones, approximately 86% appearing once. The specimen sequenced was peripheral blood. The source is a woman in her 30s with COVID-19, enrolled during active disease. Both conserved end residues are part of each CDR3. The D gene is left open where the match is weak. For some rows the clone size is stated as once, few or many, or as a class when expanded; others skip it.

clone_size: -; j_call: TRBJ1-5; d_call: TRBD1; v_call: TRBV28; cdr3_length: 15; cdr3_aa: CASSLDRGRGQPQHF; cdr3_nt: TGTGCCAGCAGTTTGGACAGGGGGAGAGGTCAGCCCCAGCATTTT
clone_size: -; j_call: TRBJ1-3; d_call: -; v_call: TRBV3-1/TRBV3-2; cdr3_length: 15; cdr3_aa: CASSQDQAHGNTIYF; cdr3_nt: TGTGCCAGCAGCCAAGATCAAGCGCATGGAAACACCATATATTTT
clone_size: -; j_call: TRBJ2-1; d_call: -; v_call: TRBV6-6; cdr3_length: 15; cdr3_aa: CASSYSQGYNNEQFF; cdr3_nt: TGTGCCAGCAGTTATAGCCAGGGATACAACAATGAGCAGTTCTTC
clone_size: -; j_call: TRBJ2-3; d_call: TRBD2; v_call: TRBV7-2; cdr3_length: 18; cdr3_aa: CASSPYVTSGALTDTQYF; cdr3_nt: TGTGCCAGCAGTCCTTACGTAACTAGCGGGGCTCTCACAGATACGCAGTATTTT
clone_size: -; j_call: TRBJ2-7; d_call: -; v_call: TRBV15; cdr3_length: 14; cdr3_aa: CATSRDRTTYEQYF; cdr3_nt: TGTGCCACCAGCAGAGACCGGACAACCTACGAGCAGTACTTC
clone_size: -; j_call: TRBJ2-3; d_call: TRBD2; v_call: TRBV2; cdr3_length: 14; cdr3_aa: CAKGGTSGTDTQYF; cdr3_nt: TGTGCCAAAGGGGGGACTAGCGGCACAGATACGCAGTATTTT
clone_size: -; j_call: TRBJ2-3; d_call: TRBD2; v_call: TRBV9; cdr3_length: 14; cdr3_aa: CASSVGDYLDTQYF; cdr3_nt: TGTGCCAGCAGCGTAGGGGACTATTTGGATACGCAGTATTTT
clone_size: once; j_call: TRBJ2-1; d_call: -; v_call: TRBV7-3; cdr3_length: 13; cdr3_aa: CASSLRENNEQFF; cdr3_nt: TGTGCCAGCAGCTTAAGGGAGAACAATGAGCAGTTCTTC
clone_size: -; j_call: TRBJ2-3; d_call: TRBD2; v_call: TRBV9; cdr3_length: 17; cdr3_aa: CASSPRGAGASTDTQYF; cdr3_nt: TGTGCCAGCAGCCCTCGGGGAGCGGGGGCTAGCACAGATACGCAGTATTTT
clone_size: -; j_call: TRBJ2-7; d_call: -; v_call: TRBV4-2; cdr3_length: 16; cdr3_aa: CASSLRGSQASYEQYF; cdr3_nt: TGTGCCAGCAGCCTCCGGGGTAGTCAGGCCTCCTACGAGCAGTACTTC
clone_size: -; j_call: TRBJ2-1; d_call: TRBD2; v_call: TRBV28; cdr3_length: 18; cdr3_aa: CASSSTVTSGEYSNEQFF; cdr3_nt: TGTGCCAGCAGTTCGACGGTCACTAGCGGGGAATATTCCAATGAGCAGTTCTTC
clone_size: -; j_call: TRBJ2-3; d_call: -; v_call: TRBV9; cdr3_length: 10; cdr3_aa: CASAGDTQYF; cdr3_nt: TGTGCTTCAGCGGGAGATACGCAGTATTTT
clone_size: once; j_call: TRBJ1-1; d_call: -; v_call: TRBV3-1/TRBV3-2; cdr3_length: 13; cdr3_aa: CASSHGGSPEAFF; cdr3_nt: TGTGCCAGCAGCCATGGGGGCAGCCCCGAAGCTTTCTTT
clone_size: -; j_call: TRBJ1-1; d_call: -; v_call: TRBV19; cdr3_length: 15; cdr3_aa: CASSIRPQLNPEAFF; cdr3_nt: TGTGCCAGTAGTATACGTCCCCAGTTGAACCCTGAAGCTTTCTTT
clone_size: -; j_call: TRBJ1-2; d_call: -; v_call: TRBV14; cdr3_length: 14; cdr3_aa: CASSQDRGAIGYTF; cdr3_nt: TGTGCCAGCAGCCAAGATCGGGGGGCGATTGGCTACACCTTC
clone_size: -; j_call: TRBJ2-6; d_call: -; v_call: TRBV30; cdr3_length: 13; cdr3_aa: CACGSSGANVLTF; cdr3_nt: TGTGCCTGCGGGTCTTCTGGGGCCAACGTCCTGACTTTC
clone_size: few; j_call: TRBJ2-3; d_call: TRBD2; v_call: TRBV6-5; cdr3_length: 16; cdr3_aa: CASSYSVGTNTDTQYF; cdr3_nt: TGTGCCAGCAGTTACTCGGTCGGGACTAACACAGATACGCAGTATTTT
clone_size: -; j_call: TRBJ2-7; d_call: -; v_call: TRBV7-9; cdr3_length: 13; cdr3_aa: CASTRDISPEQYF; cdr3_nt: TGTGCCAGCACCCGGGACATCAGCCCCGAGCAGTACTTC
clone_size: -; j_call: TRBJ1-5; d_call: TRBD1; v_call: TRBV23-1; cdr3_length: 20; cdr3_aa: CASSHLSTGGGPHSNQPQHF; cdr3_nt: TGCGCCAGCAGTCACCTCTCGACAGGGGGCGGACCCCATAGCAATCAGCCCCAGCATTTT
clone_size: -; j_call: TRBJ2-2; d_call: TRBD2; v_call: TRBV7-2; cdr3_length: 15; cdr3_aa: CASSSSGSYTGELFF; cdr3_nt: TGTGCCAGCAGTTCTAGCGGGAGCTACACCGGGGAGCTGTTTTTT
clone_size: -; j_call: TRBJ1-6; d_call: -; v_call: TRBV21-1; cdr3_length: 17; cdr3_aa: CASSKKEGPPYNSPLHF; cdr3_nt: TGTGCCAGCAGCAAAAAGGAGGGTCCCCCCTATAATTCACCCCTCCACTTT
clone_size: -; j_call: TRBJ2-1; d_call: TRBD2; v_call: TRBV7-2; cdr3_length: 13; cdr3_aa: CASSLAGRGEQFF; cdr3_nt: TGTGCCAGCAGCTTAGCGGGGAGGGGTGAGCAGTTCTTC
clone_size: -; j_call: TRBJ1-1; d_call: -; v_call: TRBV7-8; cdr3_length: 16; cdr3_aa: CASSPAPGIVNTEAFF; cdr3_nt: TGTGCCAGCAGCCCGGCACCGGGGATCGTAAACACTGAAGCTTTCTTT
clone_size: -; j_call: TRBJ1-3; d_call: TRBD1; v_call: TRBV2; cdr3_length: 16; cdr3_aa: CASSGGTGGFGNTIYF; cdr3_nt: TGTGCCAGCAGTGGCGGGACAGGGGGCTTTGGAAACACCATATATTTT
clone_size: -; j_call: TRBJ2-1; d_call: -; v_call: TRBV5-7; cdr3_length: 14; cdr3_aa: CASSLGRGGSEQFF; cdr3_nt: TGTGCCAGCAGCTTGGGAAGGGGAGGAAGTGAGCAGTTCTTC
clone_size: -; j_call: TRBJ2-3; d_call: TRBD1; v_call: TRBV24-1; cdr3_length: 12; cdr3_aa: CATSTGADTQYF; cdr3_nt: TGTGCCACCAGCACAGGGGCAGATACGCAGTATTTT
clone_size: -; j_call: TRBJ1-2; d_call: -; v_call: TRBV19; cdr3_length: 14; cdr3_aa: CASSIGGRNYGYTF; cdr3_nt: TGTGCCAGTAGTATTGGTGGCCGTAACTATGGCTACACCTTC
clone_size: -; j_call: TRBJ1-1; d_call: -; v_call: TRBV24-1; cdr3_length: 13; cdr3_aa: CATSANFGTEAFF; cdr3_nt: TGTGCCACCAGTGCCAATTTCGGGACTGAAGCTTTCTTT